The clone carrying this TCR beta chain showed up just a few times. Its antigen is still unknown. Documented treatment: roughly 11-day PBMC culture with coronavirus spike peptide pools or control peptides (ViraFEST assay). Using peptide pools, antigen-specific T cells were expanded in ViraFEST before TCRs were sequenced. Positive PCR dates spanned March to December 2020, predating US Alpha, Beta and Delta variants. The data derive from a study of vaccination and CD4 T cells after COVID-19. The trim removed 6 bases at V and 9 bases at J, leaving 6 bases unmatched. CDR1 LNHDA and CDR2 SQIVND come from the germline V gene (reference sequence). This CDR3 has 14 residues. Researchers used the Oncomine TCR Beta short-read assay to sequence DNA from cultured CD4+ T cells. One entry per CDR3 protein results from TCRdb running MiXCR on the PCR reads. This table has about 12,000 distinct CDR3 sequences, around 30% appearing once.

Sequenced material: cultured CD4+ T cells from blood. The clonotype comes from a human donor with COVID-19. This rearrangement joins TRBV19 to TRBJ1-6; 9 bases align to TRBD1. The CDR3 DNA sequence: TGTGCCAGTAGCCGGGACAGGGAGGCTTCACCCCTCCACTTT. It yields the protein CASSRDREASPLHF. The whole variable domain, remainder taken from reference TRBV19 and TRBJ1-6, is DGGITQSPKYLFRKEGQNVTLSCEQNLNHDAMYWYRQDPGQGLRLIYYSQIVNDFQKGDIAEGYSVSREKKESFPLTVTSAQKNPTAFYLCASSRDREASPLHFGNGTRLTVT.